A selection of T cell receptor beta chains follows, all from one sample in a study of T cell repertoires in cytomegalovirus infection. TCRdb analysed the reads with MiXCR anew, one entry per CDR3 protein. Here the sample spans roughly 220,000 distinct CDR3 sequences, roughly 34% being singletons. These TCRs are of unknown antigen specificity. Sequenced here: CD8+ T cells from cultured PBMCs, sampled from culture after CMV antigen stimulation. These receptors all stem from a human donor in good health (CMV status not recorded). Some clones in this sample may be carry-over from other donors' samples. Both conserved end residues are part of each CDR3. D genes are given only for firm matches. Not all rows give a size; the values are once, few, many and, for expanded clones, a class.

CDR3aa	CDR3nt	d_gene	abundance	v_gene	j_gene
CASSLGQAGGYTF	TGTGCCAGCAGTTTAGGACAAGCGGGTGGCTACACCTTC	-	-	TRBV28	TRBJ1-2
CASSLENTEAFF	TGTGCCAGCAGCTTAGAGAACACTGAAGCTTTCTTT	-	many	TRBV7-9	TRBJ1-1
CASSFTSGSLTDTQYF	TGTGCCAGCAGCTTCACTAGCGGAAGTCTCACAGATACGCAGTATTTT	TRBD2	many	TRBV7-2	TRBJ2-3
CASSISRQSQRGNQPQHF	TGTGCCAGTAGTATCTCGCGGCAGAGTCAAAGGGGCAATCAGCCCCAGCATTTT	-	-	TRBV19	TRBJ1-5
CASCVGDQPQHF	TGTGCCAGCTGCGTGGGGGATCAGCCCCAGCATTTT	-	few	TRBV7-9	TRBJ1-5
CASSSRDLRKAFF	TGTGCCAGCAGCTCAAGGGACCTGAGAAAAGCTTTCTTT	-	many	TRBV7-8	TRBJ1-1
CASGLDMNTEAFF	TGTGCTAGTGGTTTGGATATGAACACTGAAGCTTTCTTT	-	few	TRBV12-5	TRBJ1-1
CASSQDRVLEQYF	TGCGCCAGCAGCCAAGATCGTGTACTCGAGCAGTACTTC	-	-	TRBV4-1	TRBJ2-7
CASSVQGQNTEAFF	TGTGCCAGCAGTGTACAGGGGCAGAACACTGAAGCTTTCTTT	TRBD1	-	TRBV6-1	TRBJ1-1
CASSSPPTSGSRDEQYF	TGTGCCAGCAGCTCCCCTCCAACTAGCGGGAGTCGGGACGAGCAGTACTTC	TRBD2	-	TRBV7-9	TRBJ2-7
CASSLGRGRNSPLHF	TGTGCCAGCAGCTTAGGACGGGGAAGGAATTCACCCCTCCACTTT	-	-	TRBV7-3	TRBJ1-6